The entry below describes one TCR beta chain. Use of 60 Vbeta and 13 Jbeta primers characterized the PCR. Measured with immunoSEQ multiplex PCR; TCRdb has only the in-frame clones, and not every one. The sample yields 95,000 to 150,000 clones, around three quarters seen once. V was shortened by 0 bases and J by 3 bases, with 15 bases between the two germline ends. CDR3 size: 16 residues. The germline CDR1 and CDR2 sequences are LNHDA and SQIVND (reference sequence). This specimen comes from a study of cytomegalovirus exposure and HLA in healthy donors. As for the donors, each was a healthy bone marrow donor.

The sequenced sample was PBMCs. The TCR was taken from a man younger than 35 in good health and CMV-seropositive. The chain has TRBV19 and TRBJ2-7; D perhaps matches TRBD2 (5 bases). CDR3 sequence (DNA): TGTGCCAGTAGTATAGATGGGTCCCTGAGGGTCTACGAGCAGTACTTC. As protein: CASSIDGSLRVYEQYF.